The 3 T cell receptor beta chains listed next were all sequenced from one sample in a study of cytomegalovirus exposure and HLA in healthy donors. Amplification used 60 Vbeta primers and 13 Jbeta primers. The method was immunoSEQ multiplex PCR; TCRdb's version includes in-frame clones alone and lacks a portion of them. There are around 190,000 clones in the sample; roughly 84% occur only once, and 1% to 1.5% lies in the top ten. The sequencing sample was made of PBMCs. These receptor sequences come from a girl under 10 years old in good health and CMV-seropositive.

The chain uses TRBV7-2 and TRBJ2-2; 7 bases are shared with TRBD2. The CDR3 contains 15 residues. Germline CDR1 reads SGHTA; CDR2 reads FQGNSA. The J segment lost 4 bases and the V segment lost 3 bases, leaving 5 bases of the junction unmatched. The CDR3 region is CASSFKRGVTGELFF. As DNA, the CDR3 is TGTGCCAGCAGCTTCAAACGGGGGGTCACCGGGGAGCTGTTTTTT.

The genes are TRBV6-5 and TRBJ1-6; 9 nucleotides match TRBD1. CDR1 is MNHEY, CDR2 SVGAGI, per germline. Trimming cost V 4 bases and J 8 bases; bases outside gene matches: 3. This CDR3 is built from 14 residues. The CDR3 region has the DNA TGTGCCAGCAGTTGGAGGACAGGGGATTCACCCCTCCACTTT. It codes for CASSWRTGDSPLHF.

This chain links TRBV6-1 with TRBJ2-1; D ambiguous. The germline V gene has CDR1 MNHNS and CDR2 SASEGT. This CDR3 comprises 12 residues. The V and J ends lost 6 bases and 4 bases respectively, with 7 bases between them. CDR3 protein: CASSVLYNEQFF. The CDR3 region has the DNA TGTGCCAGCAGCGTACTTTACAATGAGCAGTTCTTC.